This T cell receptor beta chain comes out of a study of T cell clonotyping in hematopoietic cell transplantation. Study outcomes and limitations: At the given depth, recipient repertoires were over 95% de novo clonotypes. Higher Inverse Simpson Index values in graft donor and pretransplant recipient predicted broader posttransplant TCR diversity.

Time point described: recipient sample about 28 days before transplant, after cytoreduction. Recipients were bled about 28 days pretransplant and at posttransplant days 30, 100, 180. The data were produced by immunoSEQ multiplex PCR, yet TCRdb's version contains in-frame clones alone and is incomplete. Seen here are roughly 44,000 clones, 75% to 90% observed once, and the top ten hold approximately 3%. There are 14 residues in the CDR3. Germline loops: CDR1 LNHDA, CDR2 SQIVND (reference sequence). The V end was cut by 4 bases, the J end by 1 base, with 10 bases between. Points on this clone: Its antigen remains unidentified.

The chain recombines TRBV19 with TRBJ1-2; tentative D call: TRBD1 (6 bases). Sample: peripheral blood mononuclear cells, taken before stem cell transplant. This sequence originates from a man aged 55 to 69 with acute myeloid leukemia. Some clones in this sample may be carry-over from other donors' samples. DNA of the CDR3: TGTGCCAGTAGTACCTCGGGACATAACTATGGCTACACCTTC. Its translation: CASSTSGHNYGYTF.